This entry is about one T cell receptor (beta chain). This sample is drawn from a study of shared clonotypes between healthy human individuals. CDR1 LGHNA and CDR2 YNFKEQ come from the germline V gene. J lost 5 bases, V lost 3 bases, and 1 base had no gene match. CDR3 length equals 14 residues. None of the donors, who were healthy HIV-negative adults, had recently had acute infections or vaccinations. Together with CD45RO+ cells, CCR7-negative CD45RA+ TemRA cells were included in CD8 memory. Researchers ran the assay at a deep level. Roughly 27,000 T cell genomes, or around 0.2 ug DNA, went into the sorted-subset replicate PCRs. Method: immunoSEQ multiplex PCR; TCRdb's copy keeps in-frame clones and lacks some. The table has some 690,000 clones, around 90% seen once.

This TCR came from a man aged 18 to 30 in good health. Some clones in this sample may be carry-over from other donors' samples. Sequenced input: memory CD8+ T cells from PBMCs. Sample subset: CD45RO+ cells pooled with CCR7-negative TemRA cells. The chain recombines TRBV4-2 with TRBJ1-1; 12 nucleotides agree with TRBD1. The CDR3 spells CASSQGQGATEAFF. CDR3 nucleotides: TGTGCCAGCAGCCAGGGACAGGGGGCAACTGAAGCTTTCTTT.